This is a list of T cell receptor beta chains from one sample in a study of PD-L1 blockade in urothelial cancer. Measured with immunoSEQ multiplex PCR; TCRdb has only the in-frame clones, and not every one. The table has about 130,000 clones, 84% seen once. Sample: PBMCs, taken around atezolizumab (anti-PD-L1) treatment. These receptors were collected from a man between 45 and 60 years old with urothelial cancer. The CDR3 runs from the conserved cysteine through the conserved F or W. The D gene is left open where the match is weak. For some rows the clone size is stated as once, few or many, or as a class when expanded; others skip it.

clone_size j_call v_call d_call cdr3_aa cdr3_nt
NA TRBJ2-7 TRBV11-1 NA CASSLEGGISYEQYF TGTGCCAGCAGCTTAGAAGGCGGGATCTCCTACGAGCAGTACTTC
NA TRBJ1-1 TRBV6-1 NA CASSDPRDGRGKAFF TGTGCCAGCAGTGATCCAAGGGACGGCCGGGGGAAAGCTTTCTTT
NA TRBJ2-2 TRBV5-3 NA CARSLRGPDTGELFF TGTGCCAGAAGCCTCCGAGGCCCGGACACCGGGGAGCTGTTTTTT
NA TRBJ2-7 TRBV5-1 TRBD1 CASSPGQGSYEQYF TGCGCCAGCAGCCCCGGACAGGGTTCCTACGAGCAGTACTTC
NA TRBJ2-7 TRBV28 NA CASIPSYQGRNEQYF TGTGCCAGCATTCCCTCATATCAGGGAAGGAACGAGCAGTACTTC
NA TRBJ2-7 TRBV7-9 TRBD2 CASSLPSGNSYEQYF TGTGCCAGCAGCTTACCTAGCGGAAATTCCTACGAGCAGTACTTC
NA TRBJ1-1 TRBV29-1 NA CSVVYSRKAFF TGCAGCGTTGTGTACAGTAGGAAAGCTTTCTTT
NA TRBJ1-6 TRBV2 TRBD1 CASRGTDYNSPLHF TGTGCCAGCAGGGGGACAGATTATAATTCACCCCTCCACTTT
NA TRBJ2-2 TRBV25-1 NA CASSAPRQNRNTGELFF TGTGCCAGCAGTGCCCCACGACAGAACCGGAACACCGGGGAGCTGTTTTTT
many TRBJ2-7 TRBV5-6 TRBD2 CASSLAGGSYEQYF TGTGCCAGCAGCCTGGCGGGAGGGTCCTACGAGCAGTACTTC
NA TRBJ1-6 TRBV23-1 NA CASSPSLVPVYNSPLHF TGCGCCAGCAGTCCCTCGCTAGTGCCAGTCTATAATTCACCCCTCCACTTT
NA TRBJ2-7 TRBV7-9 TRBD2 CASSFSGRASEQYF TGTGCCAGCAGCTTCAGCGGGAGGGCCAGCGAGCAGTACTTC
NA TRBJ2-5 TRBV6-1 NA CASSEGDGETQYF TGTGCCAGCAGTGAAGGTGACGGGGAGACCCAGTACTTC
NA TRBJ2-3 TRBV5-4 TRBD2 CASSAGLAGFTDTQYF TGTGCCAGCAGCGCGGGACTAGCGGGATTCACAGATACGCAGTATTTT
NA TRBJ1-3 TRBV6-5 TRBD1 CASSYSAGGSVNTIYF TGTGCCAGCAGTTACTCGGCAGGGGGATCAGTTAACACCATATATTTT
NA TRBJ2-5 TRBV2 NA CASNSEAETQYF TGTGCCAGCAACTCCGAGGCGGAGACCCAGTACTTC
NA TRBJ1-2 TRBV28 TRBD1 CASYRDSHNYGYTF TGTGCCAGTTACCGGGACAGCCATAACTATGGCTACACCTTC
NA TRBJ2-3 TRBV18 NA CASSQSGTDTQYF TGTGCCAGCTCACAATCGGGGACAGATACGCAGTATTTT
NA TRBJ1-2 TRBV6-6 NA CASSDSYGYTF TGTGCCAGCAGTGACAGCTATGGCTACACCTTC
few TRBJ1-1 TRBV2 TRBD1 CASSRGQGVMNTEAFF TGTGCCAGCAGTCGTGGACAGGGTGTTATGAACACTGAAGCTTTCTTT
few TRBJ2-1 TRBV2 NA CASSDVGQSAIYEQFF TGTGCCAGCAGTGATGTAGGACAGTCCGCTATCTATGAGCAGTTCTTC
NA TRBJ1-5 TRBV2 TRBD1 CASSTGDRGLNQPQHF TGTGCCAGCAGTACCGGGGACAGGGGGCTAAATCAGCCCCAGCATTTT